Presented here are 30 T cell receptor beta chains from one specimen sequenced in a study of T cells in Graves' hyperthyroidism and ophthalmopathy. What was amplified from RNA transcripts were TCR beta CDR3 regions. First-round RT-PCR targeting the TCR CDR3 was performed with the HTBI primer set. TCRdb fed the multiplex PCR reads into MiXCR, producing one record per CDR3 protein. This table holds around 340,000 distinct CDR3 sequences, roughly 15% found once. Sequenced material: blood. The receptors were gathered from a woman in her thirties with Graves' hyperthyroidism that later progressed to Graves' ophthalmopathy.

There are a few counts of this clonotype. The chain combines TRBV6-1 with TRBJ2-1; TRBD2 matches 9 bases. CDR1 and CDR2 from the germline V gene are MNHNS and SASEGT. The CDR3 is 15 amino acids. The junction had 11 bases not matched to a gene; V was cut back by 5 bases and J by 9 bases. In DNA, the CDR3 is TGTGCCAGCAGTCCAAGTCGCCTAGCGGGAAGTGAGCAGTTCTTC. Protein sequence: CASSPSRLAGSEQFF.

This clonotype was counted ten times or more. The chain links TRBV20-1 to TRBJ1-5; 8 bases agree with TRBD1. CDR3 length: 16 amino acids. V was pared by 2 bases and J by 7 bases, with 13 bases of the junction left unmatched. Germline lookup yields CDR1 DFQATT and CDR2 SNEGSKA (reference sequence). CDR3 sequence: CSARNIVDRVWQPQHF. Written as DNA, the CDR3 is TGCAGTGCTAGAAACATAGTGGACAGGGTCTGGCAGCCCCAGCATTTT.

There are many counts of this clonotype. The rearrangement uses TRBV28 and TRBJ2-5, with D possibly being TRBD2 (6 bases). The CDR3 has 14 residues. CDR1 is MDHEN and CDR2 is SYDVKM in the germline V gene. The germline V and J ends were trimmed by 3 bases and 2 bases, with 10 bases remaining between them. The CDR3 DNA reads as TGTGCCAGCAGTTTCCTCGCGGGGCAAGAGACCCAGTACTTC. It encodes CASSFLAGQETQYF.

There are many counts of this clonotype. This chain's CDR3 is CASSLNRAAGELFF. Written as DNA, the CDR3 is TGTGCCAGCAGTCTCAACAGGGCAGCCGGGGAGCTGTTTTTT. This chain links TRBV27 with TRBJ2-2; TRBD1 might be the D (6 bases). The CDR3 runs 14 residues. Germline V lookup: CDR1 MNHEY, CDR2 SMNVEV (reference sequence). With 5 bases removed from V and 6 bases from J, the gap between germline ends came to 13 bases.

This clonotype has a count of ten or more. V and J are TRBV12-3 or TRBV12-4 and TRBJ1-5, with TRBD1 matching over 7 bases. The CDR3 length is 15 residues. Unmatched junction bases numbered 3, after V lost 4 bases and J lost 0 bases. In nucleotides, the CDR3 is TGTGCCAGCAGTTCGGGACAGCATAGCAATCAGCCCCAGCATTTT. This codes for CASSSGQHSNQPQHF.

This clonotype was seen at least ten times. V usage is TRBV20-1 and J usage is TRBJ2-7; D perhaps matches TRBD1 (6 bases). The CDR3 runs to 12 residues. Germline CDR1 DFQATT, CDR2 SNEGSKA (reference sequence). Trimming removed 2 bases from V and 7 bases from J, with 12 bases in between. Written as DNA, the CDR3 is TGCAGTGCTAGACGGACAGTCGAGGAGCAGTACTTC. It codes for CSARRTVEEQYF.

The CDR3 reads CSAIHAHLAGLHYEQYF. CDR3 nucleotides: TGCAGTGCTATCCATGCTCACCTAGCGGGGCTTCACTACGAGCAGTACTTC. This sequence joins TRBV20-1 and TRBJ2-7; 9 nucleotides match TRBD2. Germline loops: CDR1 DFQATT, CDR2 SNEGSKA (reference sequence). J lost 3 bases, V lost 4 bases, and 16 bases had no gene match. The CDR3 spans 17 residues.

Regarding this clonotype: With a much larger clone just one base away, this may be a read error. J is TRBJ2-7 and V is TRBV6-1; D gene ambiguous. The CDR3 is 16 residues long. The germline V and J ends were trimmed by 0 bases and 3 bases, with 15 bases remaining between them. The germline V gene has CDR1 MNHNS and CDR2 SASEGT. CDR3 coding DNA: TGTGCCAGCAGTGAAGCTTTGCGGTGGCAATTCTACGAGCAGTACTTC. Its protein is CASSEALRWQFYEQYF.

This clonotype was observed a handful of times. The gene calls are TRBV10-2 and TRBJ1-6; TRBD1 matches 7 bases. The junction had 9 bases not matched to a gene; V was cut back by 4 bases and J by 12 bases. CDR3 size: 14 residues. Per the germline V gene, CDR1 is WSHSY and CDR2 is SAAADI. CDR3 bases: TGCGCCAGCAGTGGGGAGTACAGGGGTTTACCCCTCCACTTT. Its translation is CASSGEYRGLPLHF.

Many counts were recorded for this clonotype. The chain uses TRBV12-3 or TRBV12-4 and TRBJ1-1; the D gene is possibly TRBD1 (5 bases). V was clipped by 3 bases and J by 0 bases, with 8 bases between them. This CDR3 has 14 amino acids. The CDR3 DNA follows: TGTGCCAGCAGTTTGGGGGAGTTGAACACTGAAGCTTTCTTT. Translation: CASSLGELNTEAFF.

Worth noting for this clonotype: It may be a read error: a sequence one base away is much more abundant. The chain has TRBV6-1 and TRBJ2-5; D not resolved. The CDR3 length is 13 residues. Germline CDR1 is MNHNS and CDR2 is SASEGT. Between the trimmed V and J ends, which lost 5 bases and 12 bases, there was a span of 19 bases. CDR3 amino acids: CASSPTTTVEEYF. The CDR3 DNA sequence: TGTGCCAGCAGTCCTACGACAACAGTGGAAGAGTACTTC.

This clonotype was seen ten or more times. The chain joins TRBV12-3 or TRBV12-4 to TRBJ2-3, with 8 bases identical to TRBD1. The trim removed 6 bases at V and 0 bases at J, leaving 17 bases unmatched. The CDR3 length is 19 residues. The CDR3 is CASSYFDRGIWTSTDTQYF. The DNA for the CDR3 is TGTGCCAGCAGCTATTTTGACAGGGGCATTTGGACTAGCACAGATACGCAGTATTTT.

Many counts were recorded for this clonotype. V is TRBV10-3 and J is TRBJ1-2, with 9 bases that match TRBD1. V was pared by 4 bases and J by 5 bases, with 5 bases of the junction left unmatched. The CDR3 contains 14 residues. The germline CDR1 and CDR2 sequences are ENHRY and SYGVKD. This chain's CDR3 is CAISAGQGTYGYTF. CDR3 DNA: TGTGCCATCAGTGCGGGACAGGGCACTTATGGCTACACCTTC.

As concerns this clonotype: The junction and the germline gene differ at one end; a read error may be behind it. Here the CDR3 reads CASSTGTGYGHTF. CDR3 DNA sequence: TGTGCCAGCAGCACCGGGACCGGCTATGGCCACACCTTC. The V and J genes are TRBV7-9 and TRBJ1-2; D possibly corresponds to TRBD1 (5 bases). Looked up from germline, CDR1 is SEHNR and CDR2 is FQNEAQ (reference sequence). The CDR3 is 13 amino acids.

This clonotype was detected a few times. V is TRBV6-2 or TRBV6-3 and J is TRBJ1-5; TRBD1 agrees at 11 bases. This CDR3 comprises 18 residues. Losses at the gene ends were 2 bases for V and 3 bases for J; bases not matched to a gene: 9. Germline CDR1 MNHEY, CDR2 SVGEGT. The CDR3 loop is CASSYQDRGHRHNQPQHF. CDR3 DNA: TGTGCCAGCAGTTACCAGGACAGGGGGCATAGGCACAATCAGCCCCAGCATTTT.

This chain joins TRBV6-1 and TRBJ2-3; 8 nucleotides line up with TRBD1. The trim removed 6 bases at V and 8 bases at J, leaving 7 bases unmatched. The CDR3 runs 13 residues. Germline loops: CDR1 MNHNS, CDR2 SASEGT. The CDR3 DNA follows: TGTGCCAGCAGCGATGGCACAGGGGGTACGCAGTATTTT. Translation gives CASSDGTGGTQYF.

The V and J genes are TRBV20-1 and TRBJ2-1; D is possibly TRBD1 (6 bases). From germline, CDR1 is DFQATT and CDR2 SNEGSKA (reference sequence). V lost 0 bases, J lost 7 bases, and 16 bases lay in between. The CDR3 sequence is 15 residues long. The chain's CDR3 is CSARDPGRGGNEQFF. The DNA of the CDR3 is TGCAGTGCTAGAGATCCCGGCAGGGGCGGAAATGAGCAGTTCTTC.

This clonotype has more than one count but fewer than ten. The chain uses TRBV4-1 and TRBJ1-6, with 8 bases lining up with TRBD1. V trimming: 1 base; J trimming: 1 base; junction bases outside the gene matches: 9. The CDR3 contains 19 residues. Germline loops: CDR1 MGHRA, CDR2 YSYEKL. The CDR3 loop reads CASSQVFRDRNSYNSPLHF. The CDR3 DNA sequence: TGCGCCAGCAGCCAAGTGTTCAGGGACAGGAATTCCTATAATTCACCCCTCCACTTT.

This clonotype was seen ten or more times. The chain employs TRBV2 and TRBJ2-3; TRBD1 is a possible D gene (5 bases). The CDR3 covers 13 residues. The V gene's germline CDR1 is SNHLY and CDR2 FYNNEI. V was clipped by 8 bases and J by 4 bases, with 13 bases between them. The CDR3 is CASFRVKADTQYF. CDR3 DNA sequence: TGTGCCAGCTTCAGGGTTAAGGCAGATACGCAGTATTTT.

The chain recombines TRBV4-1 with TRBJ2-1; possible D gene TRBD2, 5 bases. V lost 0 bases and J lost 6, with 24 bases in between. Germline assignment: CDR1 MGHRA and CDR2 YSYEKL. The CDR3 length is 19 residues. The CDR3 is CASSQDPPADLARTNEQFF. The DNA of the CDR3 is TGCGCCAGCAGCCAAGATCCACCGGCGGACTTGGCTAGGACCAATGAGCAGTTCTTC.

The rearrangement links TRBV19 to TRBJ1-5; D unclear. The CDR3 totals 13 residues. The V gene lost 2 bases and the J gene lost 6 bases, with 8 bases spanning the gap. The V gene's germline CDR1 is LNHDA and CDR2 SQIVND (reference sequence). In DNA form, the CDR3 reads TGTGCCAGTAGTATAAATCACGGTCAGCCCCAGCATTTT. As protein: CASSINHGQPQHF.

This chain connects TRBV7-9 to TRBJ1-1; D is perhaps TRBD1 (5 bases). V gave up 1 base and J gave up 3 bases, with 15 bases separating them. The CDR3 covers 16 residues. CDR1 SEHNR and CDR2 FQNEAQ come from the germline V gene (reference sequence). CDR3 amino acids: CASSLGRGEGDTEAFF. The DNA for the CDR3 is TGTGCCAGCAGCTTAGGTCGAGGGGAGGGTGACACTGAAGCTTTCTTT.

This clonotype has a count of ten or more. The chain couples TRBV6-1 to TRBJ2-2; TRBD1 or TRBD2 may be the D gene (5 bases each). V shed 6 bases and J shed 2 bases, with 19 bases lying between them. CDR1 and CDR2 (germline): MNHNS, SASEGT. There are 17 residues in the CDR3. The CDR3 bases are TGTGCCAGCAGCCTGGACGCAGGGACCCTAAACACCGGGGAGCTGTTTTTT. Encoded protein: CASSLDAGTLNTGELFF.

This clonotype was counted at least ten times. The V gene is TRBV24-1, the J gene TRBJ2-3; TRBD1 matches 9 bases. The CDR3 spans 16 residues. Losses at the gene ends were 3 bases for V and 3 bases for J; bases not matched to a gene: 6. Per the germline V gene, CDR1 is KGHDR and CDR2 is SFDVKD. CDR3 sequence reads: CATSDGRDRATDTQYF. CDR3 coding DNA: TGTGCCACCAGTGATGGTAGGGACAGGGCTACAGATACGCAGTATTTT.

The V call is TRBV3-1, the J call TRBJ2-5; D unresolved. Germline lookup yields CDR1 LGHDT and CDR2 YNNKEL (reference sequence). Trimming left V 3 bases short and J 5 bases short, with 7 bases between. The CDR3 contains 12 residues. The CDR3 sequence is CASSQRRETQYF. The CDR3 nucleotides read TGTGCCAGCAGCCAGAGAAGGGAGACCCAGTACTTC.

At least ten counts were recorded for this clonotype. V gene TRBV6-5 combines with J gene TRBJ1-6; D remains ambiguous. CDR3 length: 15 residues. The germline V and J ends were trimmed by 0 bases and 8 bases, with 11 bases remaining between them. Germline loops: CDR1 MNHEY, CDR2 SVGAGI. The DNA for the CDR3 is TGTGCCAGCAGTTACTCAGACATGGGAGATTCACCCCTCCACTTT. Encoded protein: CASSYSDMGDSPLHF.

This chain links TRBV5-6 with TRBJ2-3; the D gene is possibly TRBD2 (5 bases). The CDR3 runs to 16 residues. The germline V gene encodes CDR1 SGHDT and CDR2 YYEEEE. The V end lost 0 bases, the J end lost 0 bases, and 11 bases lay between the germline ends. The CDR3 bases are TGTGCCAGCAGCTTGGTGTTAGCGTCTAGCACAGATACGCAGTATTTT. Translating it yields CASSLVLASSTDTQYF.

The chain carries TRBV19 and TRBJ2-3; D is uncertain. This CDR3 has 11 amino acids. V lost 3 bases to trimming and J lost 6 bases, with 4 bases between them. Germline loops: CDR1 LNHDA, CDR2 SQIVND (reference sequence). The CDR3 DNA is TGTGCCAGTAGTATGGGTGATACGCAGTATTTT. As protein: CASSMGDTQYF.

This clonotype was recorded at least ten times. The J gene is TRBJ1-2, the V gene TRBV28, with unresolved D. The CDR3 runs 13 residues. The ends were cut back, 4 bases at V and 8 bases at J, with 14 bases in the middle. From germline, CDR1 is MDHEN and CDR2 SYDVKM. The CDR3 sequence is CASSSPPTEGYTF. The CDR3 coding sequence is TGTGCCAGCAGTTCCCCTCCGACGGAGGGCTACACCTTC.

Many counts were recorded for this clonotype. The V call is TRBV6-1, the J call TRBJ1-3, with a tentative D call TRBD1 (5 bases). Looked up from germline, CDR1 is MNHNS and CDR2 is SASEGT. The CDR3 length is 13 residues. V was shortened by 9 bases and J by 0 bases, with 9 bases between the two germline ends. The CDR3 coding sequence is TGTGCCAGTTACAGGAGCTCTGGAAACACCATATATTTT. Amino acids: CASYRSSGNTIYF.